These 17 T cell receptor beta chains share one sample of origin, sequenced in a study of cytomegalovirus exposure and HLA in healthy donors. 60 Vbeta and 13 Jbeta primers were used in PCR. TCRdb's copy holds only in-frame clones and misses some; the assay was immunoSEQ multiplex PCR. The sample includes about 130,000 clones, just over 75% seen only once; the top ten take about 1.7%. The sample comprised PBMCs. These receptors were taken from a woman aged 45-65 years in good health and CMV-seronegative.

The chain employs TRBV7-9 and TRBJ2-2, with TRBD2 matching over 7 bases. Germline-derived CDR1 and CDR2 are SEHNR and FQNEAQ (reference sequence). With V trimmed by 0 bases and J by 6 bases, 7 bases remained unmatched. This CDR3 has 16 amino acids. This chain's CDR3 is CASSLAAGTTPGELFF. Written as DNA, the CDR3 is TGTGCCAGCAGCTTAGCAGCGGGAACGACGCCCGGGGAGCTGTTTTTT.

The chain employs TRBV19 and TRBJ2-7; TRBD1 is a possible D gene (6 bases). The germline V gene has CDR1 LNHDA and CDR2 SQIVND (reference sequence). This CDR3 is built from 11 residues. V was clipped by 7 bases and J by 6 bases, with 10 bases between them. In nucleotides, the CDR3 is TGTGCCAGTACAGGGGTCGGCGAGCAGTACTTC. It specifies CASTGVGEQYF.

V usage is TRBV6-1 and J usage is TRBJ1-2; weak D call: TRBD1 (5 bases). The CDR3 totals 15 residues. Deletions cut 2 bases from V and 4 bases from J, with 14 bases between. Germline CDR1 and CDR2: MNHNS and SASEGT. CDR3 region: CASSEKDKFLYGYTF. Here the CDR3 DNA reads TGTGCCAGCAGTGAAAAGGACAAATTCCTCTATGGCTACACCTTC.

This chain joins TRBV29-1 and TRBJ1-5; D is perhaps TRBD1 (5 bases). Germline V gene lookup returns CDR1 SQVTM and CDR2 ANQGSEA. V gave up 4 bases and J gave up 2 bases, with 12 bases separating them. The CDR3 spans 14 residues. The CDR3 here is CSVGSRAGNQPQHF. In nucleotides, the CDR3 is TGCAGCGTTGGGTCCAGGGCCGGCAATCAGCCCCAGCATTTT.

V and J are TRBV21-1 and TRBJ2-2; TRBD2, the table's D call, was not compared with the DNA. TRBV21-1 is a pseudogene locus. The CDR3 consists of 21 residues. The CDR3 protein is CASSMDRPGLALFSDTGELFF. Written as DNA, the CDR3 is TGTGCCAGCAGCATGGACAGACCGGGACTAGCGCTATTCTCGGACACCGGGGAGCTGTTTTTT.

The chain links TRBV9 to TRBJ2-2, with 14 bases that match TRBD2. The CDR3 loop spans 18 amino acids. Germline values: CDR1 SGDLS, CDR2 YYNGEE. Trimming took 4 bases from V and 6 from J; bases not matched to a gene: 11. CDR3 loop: CASSLFPGLAGDPGELFF. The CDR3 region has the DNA TGTGCCAGCAGCCTCTTCCCGGGACTAGCGGGAGACCCCGGGGAGCTGTTTTTT.

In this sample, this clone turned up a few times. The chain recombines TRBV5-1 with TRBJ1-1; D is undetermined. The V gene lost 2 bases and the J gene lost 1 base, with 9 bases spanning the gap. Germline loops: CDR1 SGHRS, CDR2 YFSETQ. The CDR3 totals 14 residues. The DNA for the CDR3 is TGCGCCAGCAGCTTTTCCCGAGGGAACACTGAAGCTTTCTTT. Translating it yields CASSFSRGNTEAFF. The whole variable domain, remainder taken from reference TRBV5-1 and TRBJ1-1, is KAGVTQTPRYLIKTRGQQVTLSCSPISGHRSVSWYQQTPGQGLQFLFEYFSETQRNKGNFPGRFSGRQFSNSRSEMNVSTLELGDSALYLCASSFSRGNTEAFFGQGTRLTVV.

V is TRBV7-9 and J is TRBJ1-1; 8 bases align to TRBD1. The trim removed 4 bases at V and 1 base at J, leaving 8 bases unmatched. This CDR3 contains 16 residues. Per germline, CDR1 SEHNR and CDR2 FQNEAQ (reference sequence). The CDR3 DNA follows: TGTGCCAGCAGCTCCTCTATGGGGACAGGGAACACTGAAGCTTTCTTT. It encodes CASSSSMGTGNTEAFF.

CDR3 DNA sequence: TGTGCCAGCAGCCCACAGGGTCCTGGGGTCTACAATGAGCAGTTCTTC. It translates to CASSPQGPGVYNEQFF. The chain employs TRBV4-2 and TRBJ2-1; D is perhaps TRBD1 (6 bases). V lost 4 bases, J lost 3 bases, and 16 bases lay in between. The germline V gene encodes CDR1 LGHNA and CDR2 YNFKEQ. The CDR3 is made up of 16 amino acids.

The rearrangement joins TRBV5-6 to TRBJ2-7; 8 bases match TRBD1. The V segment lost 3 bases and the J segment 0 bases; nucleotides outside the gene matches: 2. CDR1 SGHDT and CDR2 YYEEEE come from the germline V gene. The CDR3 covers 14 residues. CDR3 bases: TGTGCCAGCAGCTCAGGGGGCTTCTCCTACGAGCAGTACTTC. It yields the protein CASSSGGFSYEQYF.

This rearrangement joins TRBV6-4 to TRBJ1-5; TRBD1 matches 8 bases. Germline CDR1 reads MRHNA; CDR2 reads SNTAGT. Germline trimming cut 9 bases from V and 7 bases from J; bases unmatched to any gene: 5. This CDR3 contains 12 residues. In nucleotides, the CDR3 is TGTGCCAGACGACAGGGGAACCAGCCCCAGCATTTT. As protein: CARRQGNQPQHF.

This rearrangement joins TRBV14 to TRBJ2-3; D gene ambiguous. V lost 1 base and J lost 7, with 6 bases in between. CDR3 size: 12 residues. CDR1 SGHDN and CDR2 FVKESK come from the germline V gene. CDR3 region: CASSQGPNTQYF. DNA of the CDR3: TGTGCCAGCAGCCAAGGGCCCAATACGCAGTATTTT.

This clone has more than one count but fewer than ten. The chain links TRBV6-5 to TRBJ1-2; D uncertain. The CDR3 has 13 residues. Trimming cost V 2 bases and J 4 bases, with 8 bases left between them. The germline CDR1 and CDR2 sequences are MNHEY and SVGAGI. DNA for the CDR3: TGTGCCAGCAGTTACGGAGGGTCCTATGGCTACACCTTC. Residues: CASSYGGSYGYTF.

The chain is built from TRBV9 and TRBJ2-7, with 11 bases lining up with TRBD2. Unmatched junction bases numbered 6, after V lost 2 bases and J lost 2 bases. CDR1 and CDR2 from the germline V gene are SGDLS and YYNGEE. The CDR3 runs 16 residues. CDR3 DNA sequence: TGTGCCAGCAGCGTCTCTAGCGGGGGGACCCCCTACGAGCAGTACTTC. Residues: CASSVSSGGTPYEQYF.

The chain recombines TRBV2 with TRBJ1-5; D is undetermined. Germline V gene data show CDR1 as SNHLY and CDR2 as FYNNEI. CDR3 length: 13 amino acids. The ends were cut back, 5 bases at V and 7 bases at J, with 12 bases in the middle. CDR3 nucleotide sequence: TGTGCCAGCAGTACGGGTTCGTTCCAGCCCCAGCATTTT. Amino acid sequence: CASSTGSFQPQHF.

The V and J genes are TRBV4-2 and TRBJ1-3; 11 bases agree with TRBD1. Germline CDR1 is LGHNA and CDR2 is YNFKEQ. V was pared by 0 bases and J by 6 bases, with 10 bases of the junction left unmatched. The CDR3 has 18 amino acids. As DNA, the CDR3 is TGTGCCAGCAGCCAAGATCTACGGGGACAGGGGGTTGAAAACACCATATATTTT. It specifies CASSQDLRGQGVENTIYF.

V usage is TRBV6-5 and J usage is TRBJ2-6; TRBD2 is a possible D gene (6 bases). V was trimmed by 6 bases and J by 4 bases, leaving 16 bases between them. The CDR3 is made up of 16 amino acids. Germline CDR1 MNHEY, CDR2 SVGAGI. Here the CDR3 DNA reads TGTGCCAGCAGCTACGGTCGGGGGTGGGGGGCCAACGTCCTGACTTTC. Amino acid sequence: CASSYGRGWGANVLTF.